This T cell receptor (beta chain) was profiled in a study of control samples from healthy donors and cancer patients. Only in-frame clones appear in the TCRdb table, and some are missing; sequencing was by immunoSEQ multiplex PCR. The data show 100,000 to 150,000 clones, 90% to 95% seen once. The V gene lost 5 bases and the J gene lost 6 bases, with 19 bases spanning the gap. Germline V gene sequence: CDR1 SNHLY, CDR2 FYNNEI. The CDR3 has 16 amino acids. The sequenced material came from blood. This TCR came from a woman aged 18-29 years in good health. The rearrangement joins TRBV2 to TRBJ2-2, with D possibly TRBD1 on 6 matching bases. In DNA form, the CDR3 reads TGTGCCAGCAGTTTCACCGGACAGTTGGGTGCCGGGGAGCTGTTTTTT. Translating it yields CASSFTGQLGAGELFF.